The rows below give T cell receptor beta chains drawn from one sample of a study of glioma-infiltrating T cells after dendritic cell vaccination. The method was immunoSEQ multiplex PCR; TCRdb's version includes in-frame clones alone and lacks a portion of them. The sample contains 70,000 to 100,000 clones, 75% to 90% of which appear only once. The sequences come from blood, collected after dendritic cell vaccination. The source is a human donor with glioblastoma. The conserved cysteine and the conserved F or W are not part of the CDR3 here. Each record gives: V gene, J gene, CDR3 protein.

TRBV6-4	TRBJ2-3	ASSGTSGGADTQY
TRBV2	TRBJ2-4	ASSEGRGGNIQY
TRBV5-1	TRBJ1-1	ASSLGGDRAHTEAF
TRBV15	TRBJ1-1	ATSRDRVQGAAEAF
TRBV6-1	TRBJ1-2	ASSEQQGLQGYT
TRBV19	TRBJ2-4	ASSTSGQGQNIQY
TRBV25-1	TRBJ1-2	ASRTSGSYGYT
TRBV5-1	TRBJ1-1	ASSFGVGTEAF
TRBV5-6	TRBJ2-1	ASSPRRTSYNEQF
TRBV14	TRBJ1-4	ASSLTFTGSPTNEKLF
TRBV19	TRBJ1-2	ASHNGTGAVRGYGYT
TRBV2	TRBJ2-7	ASSGGEGLGGEQY
TRBV29-1	TRBJ2-3	SVFRGDTQY
TRBV2	TRBJ1-5	ASKDSYSNQPQH
TRBV19	TRBJ1-1	ASSIGDRVGTEAF
TRBV6-1	TRBJ1-2	ASSEATGVYGYT
TRBV9	TRBJ2-7	ASSVQGAGEQY
TRBV7-2	TRBJ2-7	ASSLVTGLGEQY
TRBV19	TRBJ2-2	ASRQGGWGELF
TRBV6-5	TRBJ2-6	ASSFEAAGANVLT